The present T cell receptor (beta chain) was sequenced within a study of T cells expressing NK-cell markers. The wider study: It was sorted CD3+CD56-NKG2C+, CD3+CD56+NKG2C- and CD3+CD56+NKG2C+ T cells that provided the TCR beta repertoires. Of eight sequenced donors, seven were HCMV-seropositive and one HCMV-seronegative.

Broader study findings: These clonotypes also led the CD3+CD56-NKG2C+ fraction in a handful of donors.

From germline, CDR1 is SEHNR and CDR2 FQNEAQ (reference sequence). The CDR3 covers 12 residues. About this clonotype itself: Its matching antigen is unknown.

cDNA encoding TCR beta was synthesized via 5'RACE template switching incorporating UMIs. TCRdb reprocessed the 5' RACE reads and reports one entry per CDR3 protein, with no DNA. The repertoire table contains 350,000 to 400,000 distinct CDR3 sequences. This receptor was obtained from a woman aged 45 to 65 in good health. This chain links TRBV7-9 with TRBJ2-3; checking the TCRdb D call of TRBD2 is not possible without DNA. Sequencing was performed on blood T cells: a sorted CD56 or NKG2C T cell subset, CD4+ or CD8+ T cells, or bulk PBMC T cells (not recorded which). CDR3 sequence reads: CASRPMEGQQYF.